The clone carrying this TCR beta chain was observed a handful of times. This entry is derived from a study of spatial heterogeneity in lung cancer. Overall study: Detection of beta-chain sequences consistently exceeded that of alpha-chain sequences.

Documented time point: sample taken at primary tumor resection. The sequenced material consisted of unsorted whole RNA from tumor, nontumor lung or frozen PBMC. One entry per CDR3 protein, called by TCRdb with MiXCR from the 5' RACE reads. The data contain 60,000 to 65,000 distinct CDR3 sequences, 8.4% of them seen just once; the ten biggest clones take up approximately 16%. CDR3 size: 14 residues. The germline V gene encodes CDR1 SGDLS and CDR2 YYNGEE. V lost 5 bases to trimming and J lost 4 bases, with 15 bases between them. This sequence was found in a female donor with early-stage non-small cell lung cancer. This sequence joins TRBV9 and TRBJ1-1, with a possible D match to TRBD1 (5 bases). The sequenced sample was PBMCs, obtained at surgery. CDR3 residues: CASSPGWGGTEAFF. Written as DNA, the CDR3 is TGTGCCAGCAGTCCAGGGTGGGGAGGCACTGAAGCTTTCTTT.